This is a list of T cell receptor beta chains from one sample in a study of blood T cells in healthy people across ages. TCRdb redid the calling of the 5' RACE reads with MiXCR, one entry per CDR3 protein. This sample yields 1.5 million to 2 million distinct CDR3 sequences, of which just under 50% are seen a single time; approximately 2% belongs to the top ten. The sample taken for sequencing was blood. The origin of the receptors is a woman aged 40 to 50 in good health. Both conserved end residues are part of each CDR3. The D gene is left open where the match is weak. Where a row states a size, it is once, few, many or the class of an expanded clone; other rows omit it.

v_gene	j_gene	d_gene	abundance	CDR3nt	CDR3aa
TRBV29-1	TRBJ2-7	.	.	TGCAGCGTTGAAGGTAGTGCCTCAACCCAATACAATGAGCAGTACTTC	CSVEGSASTQYNEQYF
TRBV6-6	TRBJ2-7	TRBD1	.	TGTGCCAGCAGGGCCCGGGACAGAGCTTTCTACGAGCAGTACTTC	CASRARDRAFYEQYF
TRBV6-2/TRBV6-3	TRBJ2-5	TRBD2	.	TGTGCCAGCAGTTACTCCCTAGCGGGGGGTAACAATGAGCAGTACTTC	CASSYSLAGGNNEQYF
TRBV4-2	TRBJ2-3	TRBD2	.	TGTGCCAGCAGCCAAGGAGCGGGGGCCAAAGGGGATACGCAGTATTTT	CASSQGAGAKGDTQYF
TRBV28	TRBJ2-5	TRBD1	few	TGCTGGACAGGGGGCTTCCCTGGGGAGACCCAGTACTTC	CWTGGFPGETQYF
TRBV20-1	TRBJ2-1	TRBD1	.	TGCAGTGCTAGAGAAGGGGGCCGTGTTCAGAATGAGCAGTTCTTC	CSAREGGRVQNEQFF
TRBV7-6	TRBJ2-1	.	.	TGTGCCAGCAGCTCAGGGTTTGGAGAGACCCAGTTCTTC	CASSSGFGETQFF
TRBV5-6	TRBJ1-2	TRBD1	.	TGTGCCAGCAGCGAGTCAGACAGGGGTGACTATGGCTACACCTTC	CASSESDRGDYGYTF
TRBV18	TRBJ2-3	TRBD1	few	TGTGCCAGCTCACCACCCATGAACAGGGGGCAAGCTACGCAGTATTTT	CASSPPMNRGQATQYF
TRBV29-1	TRBJ2-1	.	.	TGCAGCGTTGGGGGGGGCTATGGGTACAATGAGCAGTTCTTC	CSVGGGYGYNEQFF
TRBV28	TRBJ2-7	TRBD1	.	TGTGCCAGCAGTTTAAGCGCGACAGGGACCTACGAGCAGTACTTC	CASSLSATGTYEQYF
TRBV20-1	TRBJ2-7	TRBD2	.	TGCAGTGCTAGAGTGCCTAGCGGGGGCAATGAGCAGTACTTC	CSARVPSGGNEQYF
TRBV11-2	TRBJ1-2	.	.	TGTGCCAGCAGCTTCCATCCGCCAACTTCCCATGGCTACACCTTC	CASSFHPPTSHGYTF
TRBV5-5	TRBJ1-6	.	.	TGTGCCAGCAGCTTGGCGTCTAATACCTATAATTCACCCCTCCACTTT	CASSLASNTYNSPLHF
TRBV6-5	TRBJ2-1	.	.	TGTGCCAGCAGTATAACAGGCACCGGGTACAATGAGCAGTTCTTC	CASSITGTGYNEQFF
TRBV12-3/TRBV12-4	TRBJ2-3	TRBD2	.	TGTGCCAGCAGTCCCCCGATAGCGGGGGCACGAGATACGCAGTATTTT	CASSPPIAGARDTQYF
TRBV12-3/TRBV12-4	TRBJ2-3	.	.	TGTGCCAGCAGCCCGGACAGGGAGGGGACAGATACGCAGTATTTT	CASSPDREGTDTQYF
TRBV5-1	TRBJ2-5	.	.	TGCGCCAGCAGCTTGGACTCTCAGCGAGAGACCCAGTACTTC	CASSLDSQRETQYF
TRBV7-6	TRBJ2-1	TRBD2	.	TGTGCCAGCAGCTTAGGCCCGGGGGGATCCTACAATGAGCAGTTCTTC	CASSLGPGGSYNEQFF
TRBV6-5	TRBJ1-4	.	.	TGTGCCACCGGACCGGGACCTCGGGGGGAAAAACTGTTTTTT	CATGPGPRGEKLFF
TRBV24-1	TRBJ2-7	TRBD1	.	TGTGCCACCAGTGATCCGGGACAGGGACGCCACGAGCAGTACTTC	CATSDPGQGRHEQYF
TRBV29-1	TRBJ2-1	TRBD2	.	TGCAGCGTTGAAAAGGGAGGGGTCTCCTACAATGAGCAGTTCTTC	CSVEKGGVSYNEQFF
TRBV6-5	TRBJ2-3	.	.	TGTGCCAGCAGTTACTCGAAACACACAGATACGCAGTATTTT	CASSYSKHTDTQYF
TRBV20-1	TRBJ2-3	.	.	TGCAGTGCTATTGAGGGGAGTCAAGTCGCTGATACGCAGTATTTT	CSAIEGSQVADTQYF
TRBV14	TRBJ1-5	.	few	TGTGCCAGCGGGGTAAGAGGGGCGCGGAATCAGCCCCAGCATTTT	CASGVRGARNQPQHF
TRBV24-1	TRBJ2-5	TRBD1	few	TGTGCCACCAGTGATTTGGCCGGGACAGGGCCAAAGGAGACCCAGTACTTC	CATSDLAGTGPKETQYF
TRBV6-2/TRBV6-3	TRBJ2-7	TRBD1	.	TGTGCCAGCACCTCCCGGGACAGCTCCTACGAGCAGTACTTC	CASTSRDSSYEQYF
TRBV4-3	TRBJ1-1	.	.	TGCGCCAGCAGCCAAGATCCGCAATACACTGAAGCTTTCTTT	CASSQDPQYTEAFF
TRBV6-5	TRBJ2-3	.	.	TGTGCCAGCAGCAAGCTCCCAAGAGATACGCAGTATTTT	CASSKLPRDTQYF
TRBV27	TRBJ2-5	.	once	TGTGCCAGCAGTTTACGACCCCGGGGAGAGACCCAGTACTTC	CASSLRPRGETQYF
TRBV20-1	TRBJ2-1	.	few	TGCAGTGGGGTCCCAATACAGGGCTTGGAGCAGTTCTTC	CSGVPIQGLEQFF
TRBV7-8	TRBJ2-7	.	.	TGTGCCAGCAGCTTAGGGCCCTCAGTCTATGAGCAGTACTTC	CASSLGPSVYEQYF
TRBV12-3/TRBV12-4	TRBJ2-4	.	.	TGTGCCAGCAGTTTAAATATAGGATCCAAAAACATTCAGTACTTC	CASSLNIGSKNIQYF
TRBV6-5	TRBJ1-1	.	.	TGTGCCAGCAGTTATTTTCCCGTAGGGCGTGAAGCTTTCTTT	CASSYFPVGREAFF
TRBV6-5	TRBJ1-2	TRBD1	.	TGTGCCAGCAGCCCCCACAGGGGAAGCTATGGCTACACCTTC	CASSPHRGSYGYTF
TRBV21-1	TRBJ2-7	.	.	TGTGCCAGCAGCACCTCTGGGACAGAGGCTTCCTACGAGCAGTACTTC	CASSTSGTEASYEQYF
TRBV12-3/TRBV12-4	TRBJ2-3	.	.	TGTGCCAGCAGTTTAGCTGGCAGGATGCTCACAGATACGCAGTATTTT	CASSLAGRMLTDTQYF
TRBV15	TRBJ2-1	.	.	TGTGCCACCAGCAGAGATCGGGGGAGAAGGCGCAATGAGCAGTTCTTC	CATSRDRGRRRNEQFF
TRBV2	TRBJ2-7	.	few	TGTGCCAGCAGCGACACAGGGTACTACGAGCAGTACTTC	CASSDTGYYEQYF
TRBV7-3	TRBJ2-1	TRBD1	.	TGTGCCAGCAGCCCCCACAGGGGGCTCTCCTACAATGAGCAGTTCTTC	CASSPHRGLSYNEQFF
TRBV20-1	TRBJ2-1	.	.	TGCAGTGCTCCCCGGGCAGGGATCCTCAATGAGCAGTTCTTC	CSAPRAGILNEQFF
TRBV12-3/TRBV12-4	TRBJ1-2	TRBD1	.	TGTGCCAGCAGTTTACAGGGGGCTGGCTACACCTTC	CASSLQGAGYTF
TRBV6-6	TRBJ1-1	TRBD1	.	TGTGCCAGCACCTTGACAGGGGGCTACACTGAAGCTTTCTTT	CASTLTGGYTEAFF
TRBV20-1	TRBJ2-4	.	.	TGCAGTGCTAACGACAGGTTCCTAGCCAAAAACATTCAGTACTTC	CSANDRFLAKNIQYF
TRBV20-1	TRBJ2-5	TRBD2	.	TGCAGTGCTTTAAGGACTAGCGGGGGGGGAGAGACCCAGTACTTC	CSALRTSGGGETQYF
TRBV7-2	TRBJ2-4	.	few	TGTGCCAGCACCCGCGCCCTCGGGGCCAAAAACATTCAGTACTTC	CASTRALGAKNIQYF
TRBV25-1	TRBJ2-3	.	.	TGTGCCAGCAGTGGTAGGTTTCCGGATACGCAGTATTTT	CASSGRFPDTQYF
TRBV10-3	TRBJ2-5	TRBD1	once	TGTGCCATCAGCAGGGGGCCTCAAGAGACCCAGTACTTC	CAISRGPQETQYF
TRBV4-3	TRBJ2-3	.	few	TGCGCCAGCAGCCAAGAACCAGGGAGCCCTAGCACAGATACGCAGTATTTT	CASSQEPGSPSTDTQYF
TRBV28	TRBJ2-7	TRBD2	once	TGTGCCAGCAGTTCGCTAGCGGGGGGTGGCTCCTACGAGCAGTACTTC	CASSSLAGGGSYEQYF
TRBV7-9	TRBJ2-7	.	few	TGTGCCAGCAGCGTCCAGGGCACGGGCGAGCAGTACTTC	CASSVQGTGEQYF
TRBV7-9	TRBJ2-5	.	.	TGTGCCAGCAGCTTGGCTTACAGGGAGACCCAGTACTTC	CASSLAYRETQYF
TRBV14	TRBJ2-5	TRBD2	once	TGTGCCAGCAGCCAACCCCACACGGTTCAAGCGGGGTCAGAGACCCAGTACTTC	CASSQPHTVQAGSETQYF
TRBV20-1	TRBJ2-1	.	.	TGCATCGCTAGGGGCAGAGAATCCTACGAGCAGTTCTTC	CIARGRESYEQFF
TRBV24-1	TRBJ2-1	.	.	TGTGCCACCAGTGATGCAAGGGGAAGTTATGAGCAGTTCTTC	CATSDARGSYEQFF
TRBV7-2	TRBJ2-3	.	few	TGTGCCAGCAGCCAAAGAGCGGTCACAGATACGCAGTATTTT	CASSQRAVTDTQYF